The 2 T cell receptor beta chains listed next were all sequenced from one sample in a study of blood T cell repertoires in COVID-19. The method was immunoSEQ multiplex PCR; TCRdb's version includes in-frame clones alone and lacks a portion of them. This sample has 100,000 or so clones, with roughly 92% found just once. The sample consisted of peripheral blood. These receptor sequences come from a woman aged 55-75 years with active COVID-19.

The rearrangement uses TRBV7-2 and TRBJ2-7; D is undetermined. The V end was cut by 3 bases, the J end by 4 bases, with 10 bases between. This CDR3 has 13 amino acids. CDR1 SGHTA and CDR2 FQGNSA come from the germline V gene. CDR3 loop: CASSFLTRYEQYF. The CDR3 DNA is TGTGCCAGCAGCTTCCTAACGAGGTACGAGCAGTACTTC.

The V gene is TRBV19, the J gene TRBJ1-1; tentatively, D is TRBD1 (5 bases). This CDR3 is 12 amino acids long. CDR1 is LNHDA, CDR2 SQIVND, per germline (reference sequence). V lost 7 bases to trimming and J lost 1 base, with 7 bases between them. For the CDR3, the DNA is TGTGCCAGTACCAGGGCGAACACTGAAGCTTTCTTT. It encodes CASTRANTEAFF.